This T cell receptor (beta chain) was recovered during a study of T-cell memory formation after mild COVID-19. This CDR3 is 12 amino acids long. Germline CDR1 SGHRS, CDR2 YFSETQ. V lost 1 base and J lost 3, with 4 bases in between. This clonotype was recorded many times. Each CDR3 protein gets one entry after TCRdb re-called the 5' RACE reads with MiXCR. This sample has about 140,000 distinct CDR3 sequences, with 13% to 15% found just once. The TCR was taken from an adult woman who had mild COVID-19 (a few samples of this study predate the infection). Cell type and time point are not known. Source material: PBMCs or a T cell subset sorted from them (not recorded which). The genes are TRBV5-1 and TRBJ1-1; D ambiguous. In DNA form, the CDR3 reads TGCGCCAGCAGCTTGAAGGACACTGAAGCTTTCTTT. This translates into CASSLKDTEAFF.